These 7 T cell receptor beta chains originate from one sample sequenced in a study of T-cell reconstitution after alpha-beta-depleted transplantation in children. Unique molecular identifiers featured in how the TCRbeta library was prepared. TCRdb used MiXCR to reprocess the PCR reads, holding one entry per CDR3 protein. The sample contains around 960,000 distinct CDR3 sequences, roughly 29% of which appear only once. The sequencing here drew on PBMCs, mostly from graft donor cells, taken 360 days after TCRalphabeta/CD19-depleted stem cell transplant. These receptors all come from a boy younger than two who had a stem cell transplant for SCID, so the T cells may come from the graft donor.

A few counts support this clonotype. This chain uses TRBV10-3 with TRBJ2-1; the D gene could be TRBD1 or TRBD2 (5 bases each). This CDR3 has 14 amino acids. CDR1 ENHRY and CDR2 SYGVKD come from the germline V gene. Trimming took off 7 bases at V and 7 bases at J, with 17 bases between the two ends. CDR3 sequence: CAIMGRNRWNEQFF. CDR3 bases: TGTGCCATCATGGGACGGAACCGTTGGAATGAGCAGTTCTTC.

This clonotype has more than one count but fewer than ten. J is TRBJ2-1 and V is TRBV5-1; 8 bases fit TRBD1. The germline V gene encodes CDR1 SGHRS and CDR2 YFSETQ. V gave up 2 bases and J gave up 4 bases; unmatched junction bases: 5. The CDR3 consists of 15 residues. The CDR3 is CASSLGQGRYNEQFF. The CDR3 bases are TGCGCCAGCAGCTTAGGACAGGGAAGGTACAATGAGCAGTTCTTC.

This chain links TRBV6-5 with TRBJ1-6, with a possible D match to TRBD1 (6 bases). Trimming left V 2 bases short and J 5 bases short, with 10 bases between. This CDR3 region has 15 residues. From germline, CDR1 is MNHEY and CDR2 SVGAGI. CDR3 sequence reads: CASSYIRGNNSPLHF. The CDR3, as DNA: TGTGCCAGCAGTTACATCAGGGGAAATAATTCACCCCTCCACTTT.

This clonotype has a handful of counts. The CDR3 loop is CASRIRGRGLQETQYF. The CDR3 DNA reads TGTGCCAGCCGAATCAGGGGGCGGGGGCTTCAAGAGACCCAGTACTTC. The chain recombines TRBV5-6 with TRBJ2-5; the D gene is possibly TRBD1 (8 bases). The germline V and J ends were trimmed by 7 bases and 2 bases, with 21 bases remaining between them. The CDR3 contains 16 residues. Per the germline V gene, CDR1 is SGHDT and CDR2 is YYEEEE.

This clonotype was picked up many times. The gene calls are TRBV7-9 and TRBJ2-7, with D unresolved. Germline V CDR1 and CDR2: SEHNR, FQNEAQ (reference sequence). This CDR3 is 12 amino acids long. V was shortened by 1 base and J by 6 bases, with 7 bases between the two germline ends. The CDR3 DNA reads as TGTGCCAGCAGCTTAGGCAGTGGCGAGCAGTACTTC. Translating it yields CASSLGSGEQYF. Supplemented by reference TRBV7-9 and TRBJ2-7, the full variable domain reads DTGVSQNPRHKITKRGQNVTFRCDPISEHNRLYWYRQTLGQGPEFLTYFQNEAQLEKSRLLSDRFSAERPKGSFSTLEIQRTEQGDSAMYLCASSLGSGEQYFGPGTRLTVT.

The chain combines TRBV6-2 or TRBV6-3 with TRBJ2-1, with 11 nucleotides matching TRBD1. The CDR3 extends over 17 amino acids. V dropped 2 bases and J dropped 9; count of bases not matched to a gene: 12. Germline-derived CDR1 and CDR2 are MNHEY and SVGEGT. Here the CDR3 reads CASSYPPGTGGWGEQFF. The CDR3, as DNA: TGTGCCAGCAGTTACCCCCCCGGGACAGGGGGTTGGGGTGAGCAGTTCTTC.

This clonotype turned up a few times. The rearrangement links TRBV20-1 to TRBJ2-5; unclear D gene. The V and J ends lost 6 bases and 4 bases respectively, with 6 bases between them. The CDR3 extends over 10 amino acids. The V gene's germline CDR1 is DFQATT and CDR2 SNEGSKA (reference sequence). CDR3 protein: CSAAVETQYF. In nucleotides, the CDR3 is TGCAGTGCGGCGGTAGAGACCCAGTACTTC.